The subject of this entry is one TCR beta chain. The CDR3 covers 15 residues. CDR1 is SGHTA, CDR2 FQGNSA, per germline. Trimming cost V 0 bases and J 5 bases; bases outside gene matches: 4. These data belong to a study of technical replicates of blood from a handful of donors. Clones were sequenced by immunoSEQ multiplex PCR, and TCRdb holds only the in-frame ones, with some missing. This sample has under 90,000 clones; just under 95% occur once, and the top ten carry more than 0.25%. The TCR comes from a human donor in good health. The sequenced sample was T cells isolated from PBMCs. This rearrangement joins TRBV7-2 to TRBJ2-4; 7 nucleotides line up with TRBD2. The CDR3 region has the DNA TGTGCCAGCAGCTTAGCGGGAGGGACTGAAAACATTCAGTACTTC. It specifies CASSLAGGTENIQYF.